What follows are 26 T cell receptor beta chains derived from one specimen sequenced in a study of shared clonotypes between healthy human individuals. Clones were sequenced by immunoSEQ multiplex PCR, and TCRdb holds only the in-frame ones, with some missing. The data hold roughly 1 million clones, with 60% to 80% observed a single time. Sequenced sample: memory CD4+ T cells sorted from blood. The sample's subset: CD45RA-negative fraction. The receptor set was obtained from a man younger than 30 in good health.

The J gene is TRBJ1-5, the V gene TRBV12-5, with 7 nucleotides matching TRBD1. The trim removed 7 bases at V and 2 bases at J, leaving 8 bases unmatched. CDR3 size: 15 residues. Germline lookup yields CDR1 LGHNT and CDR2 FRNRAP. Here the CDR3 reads CASAPGGTGNQPQHF. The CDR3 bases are TGTGCTAGTGCCCCGGGCGGGACAGGCAATCAGCCCCAGCATTTT. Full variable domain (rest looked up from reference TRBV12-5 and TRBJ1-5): DARVTQTPRHKVTEMGQEVTMRCQPILGHNTVFWYRQTMMQGLELLAYFRNRAPLDDSGMPKDRFSAEMPDATLATLKIQPSEPRDSAVYFCASAPGGTGNQPQHFGDGTRLSIL.

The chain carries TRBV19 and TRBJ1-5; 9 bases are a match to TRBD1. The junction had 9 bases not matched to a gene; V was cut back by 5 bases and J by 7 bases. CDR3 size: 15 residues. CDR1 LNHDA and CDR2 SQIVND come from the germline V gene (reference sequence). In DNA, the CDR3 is TGTGCCAGTAGTCCTGGGACAGGGTTAAACCAGCCCCAGCATTTT. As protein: CASSPGTGLNQPQHF.

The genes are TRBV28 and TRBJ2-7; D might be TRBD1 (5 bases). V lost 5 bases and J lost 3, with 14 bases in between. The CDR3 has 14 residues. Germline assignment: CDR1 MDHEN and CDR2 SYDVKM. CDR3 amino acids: CASSRPGQNYEQYF. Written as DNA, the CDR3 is TGTGCCAGCAGTAGACCCGGACAAAACTACGAGCAGTACTTC.

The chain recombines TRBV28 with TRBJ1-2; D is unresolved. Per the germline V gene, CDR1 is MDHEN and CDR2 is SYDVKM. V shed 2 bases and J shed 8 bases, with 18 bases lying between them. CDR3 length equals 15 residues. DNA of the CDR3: TGTGCCAGCAGTTTAAATCCCCCACCGGGGAACGGCTACACCTTC. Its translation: CASSLNPPPGNGYTF.

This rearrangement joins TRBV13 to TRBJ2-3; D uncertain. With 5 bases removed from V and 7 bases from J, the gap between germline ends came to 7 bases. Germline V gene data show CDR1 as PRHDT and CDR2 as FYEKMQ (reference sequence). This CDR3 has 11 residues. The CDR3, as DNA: TGTGCCAGCAGCCTGTTAAATACGCAGTATTTT. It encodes CASSLLNTQYF.

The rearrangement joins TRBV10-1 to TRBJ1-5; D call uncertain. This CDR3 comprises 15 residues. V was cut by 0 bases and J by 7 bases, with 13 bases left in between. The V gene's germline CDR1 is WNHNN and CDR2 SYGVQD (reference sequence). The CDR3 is CASSESSGVVQPQHF. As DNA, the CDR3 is TGCGCCAGCAGTGAGTCTTCGGGCGTGGTGCAGCCCCAGCATTTT.

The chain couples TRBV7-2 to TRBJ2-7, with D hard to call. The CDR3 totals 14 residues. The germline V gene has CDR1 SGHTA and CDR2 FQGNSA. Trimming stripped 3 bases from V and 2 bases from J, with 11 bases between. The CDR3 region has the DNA TGTGCCAGCAGCTTTTCGTACAGTACCTACGAGCAGTACTTC. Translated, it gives CASSFSYSTYEQYF.

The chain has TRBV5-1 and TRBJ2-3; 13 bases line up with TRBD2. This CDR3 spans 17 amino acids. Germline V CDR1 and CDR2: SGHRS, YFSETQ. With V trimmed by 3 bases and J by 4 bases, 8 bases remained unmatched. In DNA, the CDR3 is TGCGCCAGCAGCTCGCTAGGACTAGCGGGAGCGCCAGATACGCAGTATTTT. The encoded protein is CASSSLGLAGAPDTQYF.

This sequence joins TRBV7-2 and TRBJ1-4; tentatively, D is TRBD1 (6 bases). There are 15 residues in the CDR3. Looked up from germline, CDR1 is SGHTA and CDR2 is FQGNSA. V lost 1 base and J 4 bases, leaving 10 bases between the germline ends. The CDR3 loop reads CASSLVRGHNEKLFF. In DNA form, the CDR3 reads TGTGCCAGCAGCTTAGTTCGGGGGCATAATGAAAAACTGTTTTTT.

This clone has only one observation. This chain's CDR3 is CAVAWRETEADTQYF. CDR3 sequence (DNA): TGTGCCGTCGCCTGGCGGGAGACGGAGGCAGATACGCAGTATTTT. The chain has TRBV10-3 and TRBJ2-3; 7 bases are a match to TRBD2. With V trimmed by 11 bases and J by 4 bases, 15 bases remained unmatched. The germline V gene has CDR1 ENHRY and CDR2 SYGVKD. CDR3 length equals 15 residues.

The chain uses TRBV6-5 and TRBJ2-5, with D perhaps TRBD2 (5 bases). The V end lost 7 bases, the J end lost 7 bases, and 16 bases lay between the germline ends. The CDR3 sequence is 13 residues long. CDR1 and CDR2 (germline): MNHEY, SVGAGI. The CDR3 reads CASTTGESGTQYF. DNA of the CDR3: TGTGCCAGCACCACCGGGGAATCAGGGACCCAGTACTTC.

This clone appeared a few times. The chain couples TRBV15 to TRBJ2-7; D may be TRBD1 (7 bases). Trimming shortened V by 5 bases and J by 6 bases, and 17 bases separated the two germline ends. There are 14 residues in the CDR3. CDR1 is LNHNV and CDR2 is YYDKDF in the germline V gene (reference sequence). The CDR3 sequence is CATSQGGTILEQYF. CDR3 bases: TGTGCCACCAGCCAGGGGGGTACTATACTCGAGCAGTACTTC. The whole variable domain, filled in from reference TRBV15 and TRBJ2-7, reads DAMVIQNPRYQVTQFGKPVTLSCSQTLNHNVMYWYQQKSSQAPKLLFHYYDKDFNNEADTPDNFQSRRPNTSFCFLDIRSPGLGDTAMYLCATSQGGTILEQYFGPGTRLTVT.

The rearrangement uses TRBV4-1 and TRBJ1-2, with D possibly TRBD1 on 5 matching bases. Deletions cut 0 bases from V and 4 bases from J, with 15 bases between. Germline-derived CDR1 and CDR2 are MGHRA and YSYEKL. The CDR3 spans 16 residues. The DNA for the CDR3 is TGCGCCAGCAGCCAAGATAGGTCGGGGGGAATCTATGGCTACACCTTC. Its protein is CASSQDRSGGIYGYTF.

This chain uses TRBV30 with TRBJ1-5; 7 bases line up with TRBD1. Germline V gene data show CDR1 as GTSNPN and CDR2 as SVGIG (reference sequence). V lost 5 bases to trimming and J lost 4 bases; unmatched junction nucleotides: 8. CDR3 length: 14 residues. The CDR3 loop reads CAWEQGKGNQPQHF. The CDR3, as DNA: TGTGCCTGGGAACAGGGGAAGGGGAATCAGCCCCAGCATTTT.

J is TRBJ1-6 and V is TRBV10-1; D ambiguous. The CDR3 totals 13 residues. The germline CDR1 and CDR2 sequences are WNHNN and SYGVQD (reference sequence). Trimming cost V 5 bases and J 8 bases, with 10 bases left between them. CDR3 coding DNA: TGCGCCAGCAGTAGGACCTGGGATTCACCCCTCCACTTT. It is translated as CASSRTWDSPLHF.

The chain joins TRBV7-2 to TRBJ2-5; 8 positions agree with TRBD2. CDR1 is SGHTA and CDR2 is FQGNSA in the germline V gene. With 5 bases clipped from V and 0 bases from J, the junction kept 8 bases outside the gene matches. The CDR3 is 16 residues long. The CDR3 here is CASSPGKRGYQETQYF. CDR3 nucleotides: TGTGCCAGCAGCCCAGGGAAGCGGGGGTACCAAGAGACCCAGTACTTC.

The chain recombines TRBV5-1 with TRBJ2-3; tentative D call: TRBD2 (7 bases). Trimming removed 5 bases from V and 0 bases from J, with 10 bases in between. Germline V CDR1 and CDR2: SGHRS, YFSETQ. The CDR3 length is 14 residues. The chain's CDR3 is CASRGGASTDTQYF. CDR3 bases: TGCGCCAGCAGGGGGGGGGCGAGCACAGATACGCAGTATTTT. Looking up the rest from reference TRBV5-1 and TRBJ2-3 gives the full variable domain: KAGVTQTPRYLIKTRGQQVTLSCSPISGHRSVSWYQQTPGQGLQFLFEYFSETQRNKGNFPGRFSGRQFSNSRSEMNVSTLELGDSALYLCASRGGASTDTQYFGPGTRLTVL.

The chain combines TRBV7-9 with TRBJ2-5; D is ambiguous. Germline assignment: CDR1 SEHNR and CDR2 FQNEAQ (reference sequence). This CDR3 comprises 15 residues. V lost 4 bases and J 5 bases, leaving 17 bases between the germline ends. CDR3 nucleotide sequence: TGTGCCAGCAGCTCAACAATCCTAGGAAAGGAGACCCAGTACTTC. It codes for CASSSTILGKETQYF. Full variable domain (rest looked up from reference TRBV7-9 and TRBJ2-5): DTGVSQNPRHKITKRGQNVTFRCDPISEHNRLYWYRQTLGQGPEFLTYFQNEAQLEKSRLLSDRFSAERPKGSFSTLEIQRTEQGDSAMYLCASSSTILGKETQYFGPGTRLLVL.

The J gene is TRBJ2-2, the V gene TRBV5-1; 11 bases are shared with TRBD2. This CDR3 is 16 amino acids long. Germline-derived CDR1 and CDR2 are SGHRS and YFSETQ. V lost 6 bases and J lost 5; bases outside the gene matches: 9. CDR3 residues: CASTQTSGVGTGELFF. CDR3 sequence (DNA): TGCGCCAGCACCCAGACTAGCGGGGTTGGGACCGGGGAGCTGTTTTTT.

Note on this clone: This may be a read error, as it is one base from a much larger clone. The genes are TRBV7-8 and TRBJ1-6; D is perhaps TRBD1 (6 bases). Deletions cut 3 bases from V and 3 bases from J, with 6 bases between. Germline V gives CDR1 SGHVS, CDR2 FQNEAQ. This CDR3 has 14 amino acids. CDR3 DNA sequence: TGTGCCAGCAGCTTGGACAGCTATAATTCACCCCTCCACTTT. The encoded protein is CASSLDSYNSPLHF.

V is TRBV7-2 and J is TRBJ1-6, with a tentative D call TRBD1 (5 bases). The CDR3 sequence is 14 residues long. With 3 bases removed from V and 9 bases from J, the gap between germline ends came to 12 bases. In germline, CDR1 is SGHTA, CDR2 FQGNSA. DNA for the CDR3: TGTGCCAGCAGCTTGGGGGGGAAGGGTTCACCCCTCCACTTT. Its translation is CASSLGGKGSPLHF.

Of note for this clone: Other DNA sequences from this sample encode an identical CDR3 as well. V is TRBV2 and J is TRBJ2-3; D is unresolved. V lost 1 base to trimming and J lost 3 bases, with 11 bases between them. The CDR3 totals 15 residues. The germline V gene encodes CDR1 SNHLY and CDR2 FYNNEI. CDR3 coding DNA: TGTGCCAGCAGTGAAGGGGGTCAGAGGACAGATACGCAGTATTTT. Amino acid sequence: CASSEGGQRTDTQYF.

CDR3 protein: CASSGDRDSYEQYF. CDR3 DNA: TGTGCCAGCTCCGGGGACAGAGACTCCTACGAGCAGTACTTC. The chain carries TRBV2 and TRBJ2-7; 7 bases agree with TRBD1. V trimming: 8 bases; J trimming: 0 bases; junction bases outside the gene matches: 7. Germline CDR1 is SNHLY and CDR2 is FYNNEI. The CDR3 loop spans 14 amino acids.

This chain's CDR3 is CASSLAGTAAKEKLFF. In nucleotides, the CDR3 is TGTGCCAGCAGCTTAGCCGGGACGGCGGCAAAAGAAAAACTGTTTTTT. V gene TRBV7-2 combines with J gene TRBJ1-4, with D tentatively TRBD1 (5 bases). Trimming left V 0 bases short and J 8 bases short, with 16 bases between. CDR3 size: 16 residues. Germline CDR1 is SGHTA and CDR2 is FQGNSA.

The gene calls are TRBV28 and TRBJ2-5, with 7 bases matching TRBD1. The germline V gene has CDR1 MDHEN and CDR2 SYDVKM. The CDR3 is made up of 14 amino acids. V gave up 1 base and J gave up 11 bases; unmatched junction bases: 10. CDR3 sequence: CASSLFVGPGGQYF. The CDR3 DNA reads TGTGCCAGCAGTTTATTCGTGGGACCAGGGGGACAGTACTTC.

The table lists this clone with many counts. The CDR3 loop reads CASSPQGGIMETQYF. The CDR3 DNA is TGTGCCAGCTCACCTCAGGGCGGGATTATGGAGACCCAGTACTTC. The chain couples TRBV18 to TRBJ2-5, with a weak D call TRBD2 (6 bases). The CDR3 runs to 15 residues. Germline loops: CDR1 KGHSH, CDR2 LQKENI. V lost 3 bases and J lost 5, with 16 bases in between. Using reference TRBV18 and TRBJ2-5 for the parts outside the CDR3, the full variable domain is NAGVMQNPRHLVRRRGQEARLRCSPMKGHSHVYWYRQLPEEGLKFMVYLQKENIIDESGMPKERFSAEFPKEGPSILRIQQVVRGDSAAYFCASSPQGGIMETQYFGPGTRLLVL.